These 20 T cell receptor beta chains came from one sample sequenced in a study of T cell clonality in common variable immunodeficiency. Profiled with immunoSEQ multiplex PCR; TCRdb holds only in-frame clones, not every one. This sample comprises some 11,000 clones, none seen once only. The antigens of these receptors remain unknown. General observations from the study: Fewer deletions and N-nucleotide insertions were reportedly seen in common variable immunodeficiency TCR beta sequences.

The sample comprised peripheral blood mononuclear cells. The receptors shown here come from a human donor with common variable immunodeficiency.

In its sample, this clone is medium-sized. The read terminates 3 residues before the CDR3 end, so the remaining end is supplied by the germline J gene. The gene calls are TRBV2 and TRBJ1-2, with a possible D match to TRBD1 (5 bases). With 8 bases removed from V and 0 bases from J, the gap between germline ends came to 13 bases. This CDR3 spans 14 amino acids. Germline V lookup: CDR1 SNHLY, CDR2 FYNNEI. The CDR3 protein is CASAEGRANYGYTF. The part of the CDR3 DNA that was read is TGTGCCAGCGCCGAGGGCAGGGCTAACTATGGC. Full variable domain (outside the CDR3, taken from reference TRBV2 and TRBJ1-2): EPEVTQTPSHQVTQMGQEVILRCVPISNHLYFYWYRQILGQKVEFLVSFYNNEISEKSEIFDDQFSVERPDGSNFTLKIRSTKLEDSAMYFCASAEGRANYGYTFGSGTRLTVV.

There are a few counts of this clone. Sequencing ends 3 residues short of the CDR3 end; the germline J gene provides the rest. The V and J genes are TRBV18 and TRBJ1-3; 7 bases map to TRBD1. V shed 1 base, J shed 2 bases, and the junction held 5 bases outside the gene matches. The CDR3 spans 16 residues. Looked up from germline, CDR1 is KGHSH and CDR2 is LQKENI. The CDR3 sequence is CASSPRSGGTGNTIYF. Incomplete CDR3 DNA: TGTGCCAGCTCACCACGGTCAGGGGGAACTGGAAACACC.

This clone was counted only a few times. Sequencing ends 3 residues short of the CDR3 end; the germline J gene provides the rest. The gene calls are TRBV7-3 and TRBJ2-3, with 7 bases lining up with TRBD2. V shed 5 bases, J shed 5 bases, and the junction held 7 bases outside the gene matches. In germline, CDR1 is SGHTA, CDR2 FQGTGA. CDR3 length: 14 residues. The part of the CDR3 DNA that was read is TGTGCCAGCAGCCCCCAGGGAGGGAAAGATACG. It encodes CASSPQGGKDT. The whole CDR3 sequence is CASSPQGGKDTQYF.

This clone was seen a handful of times. The CDR3 end is not reached by the read, which stops 3 residues before it; the germline J gene fills it in. The rearrangement links TRBV18 to TRBJ2-3; 9 nucleotides align to TRBD1. V lost 7 bases and J lost 3; bases outside the gene matches: 5. Germline CDR1 is KGHSH and CDR2 is LQKENI. The CDR3 totals 14 residues. The CDR3 DNA, read in part, is TGTGCCAGCTTAGGACAGGGGCGGACAGATACG. It encodes CASLGQGRTDT. The entire CDR3 is CASLGQGRTDTQYF.

Of note for this clone: The CDR3 extends 3 residues past the end of the read, so its final part is completed from the germline J gene. This chain links TRBV11-3 with TRBJ2-5; possible D gene TRBD2, 7 bases. Trimming removed 4 bases at V and 5 bases at J, with 17 bases between. The CDR3 runs to 15 residues. In germline, CDR1 is SGHNT, CDR2 YENEEA. The CDR3 loop is CASSSSVGGLETQYF. CDR3 DNA, as far as it was read: TGTGCCAGCAGCTCATCCGTGGGGGGGCTGGAGACC. Full variable domain (missing parts from reference TRBV11-3 and TRBJ2-5): EAGVVQSPRYKIIEKKQPVAFWCNPISGHNTLYWYLQNLGQGPELLIRYENEEAVDDSQLPKDRFSAERLKGVDSTLKIQPAELGDSAVYLCASSSSVGGLETQYFGPGTRLLVL.

Comments on this clone: The read ends 3 residues shy of where the CDR3 ends; the end is completed using the germline J gene. The rearrangement links TRBV7-9 to TRBJ2-7; D gene unclear. This CDR3 is 14 amino acids long. The germline CDR1 and CDR2 sequences are SEHNR and FQNEAQ (reference sequence). The V end lost 5 bases, the J end lost 0 bases, and 11 bases lay between the germline ends. The part of the CDR3 DNA that was read is TGTGCCAGCAGCAGACAACAGAGCTCCTACGAG. This translates into CASSRQQSSYE. The full-length CDR3 reads as CASSRQQSSYEQYF.

About this clone: Sequencing ends 3 residues short of the CDR3 end; the germline J gene provides the rest. The chain has TRBV30 and TRBJ2-1; the match to TRBD2 covers 10 bases. Germline CDR1 is GTSNPN and CDR2 is SVGIG (reference sequence). The CDR3 sequence is 16 residues long. The V segment lost 2 bases and the J segment 0 bases; nucleotides outside the gene matches: 4. The chain's CDR3 is CAWSPAGGSSYNEQFF. The part of the CDR3 DNA that was read is TGTGCCTGGAGTCCAGCGGGGGGGAGCTCCTACAATGAG.

This clone was recorded at least ten times. The CDR3 end is not reached by the read, which stops 3 residues before it; the germline J gene fills it in. The rearrangement uses TRBV7-6 and TRBJ1-1; D might be TRBD1 (5 bases). This CDR3 has 13 amino acids. Trimming took off 6 bases at V and 2 bases at J, with 10 bases between the two ends. Germline V gives CDR1 SGHVS, CDR2 FNYEAQ. The part of the CDR3 DNA that was read is TGTGCCAGCAGTCGGGACTTAAACACTGAA. This encodes CASSRDLNTE. The full-length CDR3 reads as CASSRDLNTEAFF.

This clone is termed medium-sized. The sequence runs out 3 residues before the end of the CDR3; the remainder is reconstructed from the germline J gene. The rearrangement joins TRBV29-1 to TRBJ1-1; a possible D gene is TRBD1 (5 bases). Germline V gene data show CDR1 as SQVTM and CDR2 as ANQGSEA. Deletions cut 3 bases from V and 5 bases from J, with 10 bases between. There are 12 residues in the CDR3. This chain's CDR3 is CSVEWGGTEAFF. The CDR3 bases that were read are TGCAGCGTTGAGTGGGGGGGGACTGAA.

As to this clone: Read sequence stops 3 residues before the CDR3 end, and the germline J gene provides the missing end. This chain connects TRBV30 to TRBJ2-7, with D maybe TRBD2 (7 bases). The V and J ends lost 4 bases and 6 bases respectively, with 13 bases between them. Germline V gene lookup returns CDR1 GTSNPN and CDR2 SVGIG (reference sequence). The CDR3 totals 12 residues. The CDR3 sequence: CAWKGGPSEQYF. The CDR3 bases that were read are TGTGCCTGGAAGGGGGGGCCGAGCGAG.

A word on this clone: The CDR3 end lies 3 residues beyond the end of the read and is filled in from the germline J gene. The chain has TRBV20-1 and TRBJ2-1; 9 bases fit TRBD1. V lost 5 bases, J lost 7 bases, and 6 bases stayed unmatched. CDR1 and CDR2 from the germline V gene are DFQATT and SNEGSKA (reference sequence). The CDR3 sequence is 13 residues long. The covered CDR3 bases are TGCAGTGCTCCGGGACAGGGAAGGAATGAG. Translation gives CSAPGQGRNE. The complete CDR3 sequence is CSAPGQGRNEQFF.

The table lists this clone with a few counts. The CDR3 extends 3 residues past the end of the read, so its final part is completed from the germline J gene. The chain joins TRBV18 to TRBJ1-6, with TRBD1 identical over 11 bases. J was trimmed by 8 bases and V by 4 bases; bases with no gene match: 10. The germline CDR1 and CDR2 sequences are KGHSH and LQKENI. CDR3 length equals 17 residues. CDR3 residues: CASSQRTGGGGYSPLHF. CDR3 DNA (partial): TGTGCCAGCTCACAGAGGACAGGGGGCGGTGGGTATTCACCC. The variable domain in full, completed from reference TRBV18 and TRBJ1-6, reads NAGVMQNPRHLVRRRGQEARLRCSPMKGHSHVYWYRQLPEEGLKFMVYLQKENIIDESGMPKERFSAEFPKEGPSILRIQQVVRGDSAAYFCASSQRTGGGGYSPLHFGNGTRLTVT.

CDR3 DNA, as far as it was read: TGTGCCAGCCTTGGGGGGGGCGTGGATACG. Translating it yields CASLGGGVDT. The entire CDR3 protein reads CASLGGGVDTQYF. The chain carries TRBV6-2 or TRBV6-3 and TRBJ2-3, with D perhaps matching TRBD2 (7 bases). The read ends 3 residues early relative to the CDR3; the germline J gene fills the gap. CDR3 length: 13 residues. Germline lookup yields CDR1 MNHEY and CDR2 SVGEGT. Trimming took 8 bases from V and 6 from J, leaving 15 bases between them.

Judged by abundance, this clone is medium-sized (0.01 to 0.1%). Sequencing ends 3 residues short of the CDR3 end; the germline J gene provides the rest. The chain uses TRBV14 and TRBJ1-1; 9 nucleotides match TRBD1. Germline CDR1 SGHDN, CDR2 FVKESK. The CDR3 consists of 14 residues. The CDR3 sequence: CASSLSGTGRKAFF. CDR3 DNA (partial): TGTGCCAGCAGCCTGTCCGGGACAGGGCGTAAA.

This clone was counted between two and nine times. The read ends 3 residues shy of where the CDR3 ends; the end is completed using the germline J gene. The genes are TRBV19 and TRBJ1-2, with 11 bases identical to TRBD1. The germline gives CDR1 LNHDA, CDR2 SQIVND (reference sequence). V shed 7 bases and J 4 bases; nucleotides not matched to a gene: 11. There are 16 residues in the CDR3. The covered CDR3 bases are TGTGCCAGTACCTCCGGGACAGGGGGGCAAGGCTATGGC. Its protein is CASTSGTGGQGYG. The full CDR3 sequence reads CASTSGTGGQGYGYTF.

This clone has just a few counts. Read data end 3 residues before the CDR3 end; the end is taken from the germline J gene. V is TRBV20-1 and J is TRBJ1-5; 10 bases map to TRBD1. CDR1 DFQATT and CDR2 SNEGSKA come from the germline V gene (reference sequence). The junction had 7 bases not matched to a gene; V was cut back by 0 bases and J by 5 bases. The CDR3 contains 16 residues. The sequenced CDR3 bases are TGCAGTGCTAGAGATGAGACCGGGACAGGGGATCAGCCC. Translating gives CSARDETGTGDQP. The entire CDR3 protein is CSARDETGTGDQPQHF.

This clone is medium-sized (0.01 to 0.1%) in the sample. The read halts 3 residues ahead of the CDR3 end, with the missing end drawn from the germline J gene. This rearrangement joins TRBV7-3 to TRBJ2-1; 12 bases align to TRBD1. The CDR3 covers 16 residues. Trimming took 0 bases from V and 9 from J; bases not matched to a gene: 6. CDR1 and CDR2 from the germline V gene are SGHTA and FQGTGA. CDR3 amino acids: CASSLTGTGGRGEQFF. The CDR3 bases that were read are TGTGCCAGCAGCTTAACTGGGACAGGGGGCCGGGGTGAG.

This clone was detected only a few times. Read coverage stops 3 residues before the CDR3 terminus; the germline J gene supplies the remainder. The genes are TRBV19 and TRBJ1-5; 8 bases line up with TRBD1. J lost 1 base, V lost 5 bases, and 7 bases had no gene match. Germline values: CDR1 LNHDA, CDR2 SQIVND (reference sequence). CDR3 length equals 16 residues. This chain's CDR3 is CASSLGWTGSNQPQHF. The sequenced part of the CDR3 DNA is TGTGCCAGTAGTTTGGGATGGACAGGGAGCAATCAGCCC. The whole variable domain, filled in from reference TRBV19 and TRBJ1-5, reads DGGITQSPKYLFRKEGQNVTLSCEQNLNHDAMYWYRQDPGQGLRLIYYSQIVNDFQKGDIAEGYSVSREKKESFPLTVTSAQKNPTAFYLCASSLGWTGSNQPQHFGDGTRLSIL.

This clone was counted only a few times. The CDR3 end is not reached by the read, which stops 3 residues before it; the germline J gene fills it in. V gene TRBV6-2 or TRBV6-3 combines with J gene TRBJ2-5; TRBD2 matches 8 bases. Germline V gene lookup returns CDR1 MNHEY and CDR2 SVGEGT. The CDR3 has 16 residues. CDR3 sequence: CASSPPWRGAPDTQYF. CDR3 DNA, as far as it was read: TGTGCCAGCAGTCCCCCTTGGCGGGGGGCTCCCGATACC.

This clone has just a few counts. The DNA ends 3 residues before the CDR3 does, and the rest of the CDR3 is filled in from the germline J gene. The chain carries TRBV19 and TRBJ1-2; 12 bases match TRBD1. Germline assignment: CDR1 LNHDA and CDR2 SQIVND (reference sequence). J lost 7 bases, V lost 6 bases, and 6 bases had no gene match. This CDR3 comprises 14 residues. CDR3 DNA (partial): TGTGCCAGTAGCCCCGGGACAGGGGGCAGTGGC. Its translation is CASSPGTGGSG. The CDR3, in full, reads CASSPGTGGSGYTF.